Following are 10 T cell receptor beta chains from one sample sequenced in a study of chemoradiotherapy in HPV16-positive cancers. This table comes from immunoSEQ multiplex PCR, and its TCRdb copy is limited to in-frame clones, with some not included. The table shows about 10,000 clones, with roughly 78% occurring only once. This specimen was collected from a patient who underwent chemoradiotherapy. These receptor sequences come from a human donor with HPV-associated anogenital cancer.

A few counts support this clone. The V gene is TRBV27, the J gene TRBJ2-3; 13 nucleotides align to TRBD2. The germline V gene has CDR1 MNHEY and CDR2 SMNVEV (reference sequence). After removal of 6 bases from V and 2 bases from J, the junction contained 8 bases not matched to a gene. The CDR3 runs to 17 residues. CDR3 DNA sequence: TGTGCCAGCAGCCGCCGGGGACTAGCGGGGAACACAGATACGCAGTATTTT. This encodes CASSRRGLAGNTDTQYF.

CDR3 bases: TGCAGCGTTATAACACAGGGGGAGGGCTATGGCTACACCTTC. Protein sequence: CSVITQGEGYGYTF. The rearrangement links TRBV29-1 to TRBJ1-2; TRBD1 matches at 8 bases. The ends lost 5 bases at V and 4 bases at J; junction bases unmatched: 9. Germline assignment: CDR1 SQVTM and CDR2 ANQGSEA. CDR3 size: 14 residues.

The chain carries TRBV7-9 and TRBJ1-1; D gene unclear. Germline loops: CDR1 SEHNR, CDR2 FQNEAQ (reference sequence). With 1 base removed from V and 0 bases from J, the gap between germline ends came to 9 bases. The CDR3 covers 15 residues. CDR3 residues: CASSLEGQLNTEAFF. CDR3 nucleotides: TGTGCCAGCAGCTTAGAAGGGCAGCTGAACACTGAAGCTTTCTTT. Full variable domain (missing parts from reference TRBV7-9 and TRBJ1-1): DTGVSQNPRHKITKRGQNVTFRCDPISEHNRLYWYRQTLGQGPEFLTYFQNEAQLEKSRLLSDRFSAERPKGSFSTLEIQRTEQGDSAMYLCASSLEGQLNTEAFFGQGTRLTVV.

V usage is TRBV11-2 and J usage is TRBJ1-1; D perhaps matches TRBD1 (6 bases). Germline V gene lookup returns CDR1 SGHAT and CDR2 FQNNGV. The CDR3 totals 14 residues. V lost 5 bases and J 5 bases, leaving 15 bases between the germline ends. CDR3 nucleotides: TGTGCCAGCAGCAACCAGCAGGGGAGAACTGAAGCTTTCTTT. This sequence encodes CASSNQQGRTEAFF.

The rearrangement uses TRBV30 and TRBJ2-7; either TRBD1 or TRBD2 may fit D (6 bases each). V shed 0 bases and J shed 4 bases, with 19 bases lying between them. Looked up from germline, CDR1 is GTSNPN and CDR2 is SVGIG (reference sequence). This CDR3 comprises 16 residues. CDR3 in DNA: TGTGCCTGGAGTGTACCGCGGGGCAGGGGCAAGTACGAGCAGTACTTC. Its protein product is CAWSVPRGRGKYEQYF.

The chain recombines TRBV5-1 with TRBJ1-1; 7 bases align to TRBD1. This CDR3 has 17 residues. The germline V gene encodes CDR1 SGHRS and CDR2 YFSETQ. The ends lost 0 bases at V and 1 base at J; junction bases unmatched: 9. The CDR3 region has the DNA TGCGCCAGCAGCTTGGCCGCTAGACAGGGTGGGAACACTGAAGCTTTCTTT. It yields the protein CASSLAARQGGNTEAFF.

The J gene is TRBJ2-7, the V gene TRBV5-1, with D possibly being TRBD2 (5 bases). Germline V CDR1 and CDR2: SGHRS, YFSETQ. The CDR3 length is 12 residues. Trimming stripped 4 bases from V and 1 base from J, with 6 bases between. For the CDR3, the DNA is TGCGCCAGCAGCGCGGGTTCCTACGAGCAGTACTTC. Translating it yields CASSAGSYEQYF.

V usage is TRBV19 and J usage is TRBJ1-1; TRBD1 is a possible D gene (6 bases). V was clipped by 5 bases and J by 1 base, with 11 bases between them. This CDR3 spans 14 amino acids. The germline V gene encodes CDR1 LNHDA and CDR2 SQIVND (reference sequence). Written as DNA, the CDR3 is TGTGCCAGTAGTCGACAGGATAAGAACACTGAAGCTTTCTTT. Its translation: CASSRQDKNTEAFF.

CDR3 protein: CASSTGGGGYNEQFF. The DNA for the CDR3 is TGCGCCAGCAGCACTGGAGGCGGGGGTTACAATGAGCAGTTCTTC. The chain combines TRBV5-1 with TRBJ2-1; 7 nucleotides match TRBD2. CDR1 is SGHRS and CDR2 is YFSETQ in the germline V gene. CDR3 length: 15 amino acids. V lost 4 bases, J lost 4 bases, and 8 bases stayed unmatched.

This clone turned up a few times. The chain couples TRBV6-1 to TRBJ1-3; D is unclear. V lost 7 bases and J 4 bases, leaving 11 bases between the germline ends. The germline gives CDR1 MNHNS, CDR2 SASEGT. The CDR3 runs 13 residues. In DNA, the CDR3 is TGTGCCAGCACTGGGTTTGCAGGAAACACCATATATTTT. As protein: CASTGFAGNTIYF.